What follows describes a single T cell receptor (beta chain). Original data processing: Quantification of nucleated cells was approximated via reference gene primer amplification. Clones were read by immunoSEQ multiplex PCR, and TCRdb kept only the in-frame ones, dropping some. V and J calls and clone size are as listed in that table; D and trimming were resolved from the DNA. Of fewer than 130,000 clones listed, more than 75% are singletons. This entry comes from a study of blood T cell repertoires in COVID-19. Study summary: The United States, Italy and Spain were the sources of the acute and convalescent COVID-19 samples. T cells, B-cell-depleted T cells, or PBMCs provided the cDNA or gDNA that served as material.

This CDR3 spans 13 amino acids. V was trimmed by 6 bases and J by 0 bases, leaving 8 bases between them. The chain combines TRBV12-3 or TRBV12-4 with TRBJ1-1; no clear D gene. This TCR derives from a woman aged 50 to 65 with acute or convalescent COVID-19. Sequenced material: peripheral blood. The CDR3 DNA sequence: TGTGCCAGCAGCCGCAGAATGAACACTGAAGCTTTCTTT. This encodes CASSRRMNTEAFF.